This T cell receptor (beta chain) comes out of a study of cytomegalovirus exposure and HLA in healthy donors (dated by TCRdb to 2016 to 2017). Regarding the complete study: An earlier analysis of several hundred of the donors reported 276 Gb of sequence data and 100 million to 120 million unique TCR beta sequences obtained from around 180 million T cells. To predict cytomegalovirus infection status, the study combined high-throughput TCR immunosequencing, statistical association of individual TCRs with disease status, and machine learning. The study used immunosequencing to profile the T cell repertoires of around 600 subjects and linked those repertoires to cytomegalovirus serostatus. In an earlier analysis of roughly 600 of the donors, high-throughput TCR beta sequencing was used to judge whether each TCR beta V gene segment behaved as functional or pseudogenic. A later analysis re-examined previously published TCR beta repertoires from over 500 donors and added high-resolution HLA genotyping to investigate patterns of TCR occurrence. Besides the first cohort of approximately 710 subjects, a separate validation cohort made up of 90 to 150 different subjects was used. Across 300 to 400 genotyped donors of the cohort, an average of approximately 220,000 unique TCR beta nucleotide sequences per donor were sequenced, and roughly 20% of those sequences were non-productive. Donor age, sex, ethnicity and CMV serostatus were compiled together with the repertoire data. Four or five DR-DQ haplotypes were handled as single units for association and clustering, since linkage in the cohort was strong. HLA typing covered class I and class II loci at four-digit resolution. The study was designed to test whether signatures of past pathogen exposure could be identified by cataloging public T cell receptors. Rather than using new phenotypic data, the later analysis identified candidate immune exposures from TCR beta sequences and from how often those sequences occurred across donors. All discovery cohort repertoires had been generated using a single sequencing platform. Typing coverage differed by locus: A, B, C, DRB1 and DQB1 were typed in roughly 620-630 donors, DQA1 in 500 to 550, DPA1 in 600 to 610, and DPB1 in approximately 450. Among the 398 genotyped donors, around 81% belonged to the genetic ancestry cluster associated with self-reported Caucasian donors. In a later genetic analysis, genome-wide SNP genotypes for about 65% of the 666 donors were used, and that subset was treated as a discovery cohort. An early release covering 500 to 750 HLA-typed donors comprised about 300 gigabases of sequencing data and around 80 million unique TCR sequences. Results the study describes overall, beyond this receptor: A further reported finding was that TCR beta sequences accurately predicted the HLA-A and HLA-B alleles for most subjects in the first cohort. Only TCR beta chains were sequenced in this cohort, and the absence of alpha or paired-chain data limited detectable features. The classifier was reported to diagnose cytomegalovirus status with high specificity and sensitivity in both the original cohort and the validation cohort. Broadly in line with IMGT annotations, most TCR beta V segments showed up in productive rearrangements about 87% or about 30% of the time in an earlier analysis of under 700 of the donors. Compared with equally common non-associated chains, HLA-associated TCR beta chains in a later analysis were more clonally expanded and had lower generation probabilities. Because counts were too low, about 18 rarely observed V segments, including chromosome 9 orphons, were left out of the earlier analysis of 587 of the donors. Sequencing depth was assumed to be roughly uniform across donors in the presence/absence analyses, though that assumption may not hold. A later analysis found that most CMV-associated TCR beta chains appeared HLA-restricted, with HLA associations seemingly driven largely by CMV exposure. Linkage disequilibrium might explain the correlated functional status among segregating V segments, but an unknown experimental factor could not be excluded. Because HLA typing was unavailable for some donors at each locus, only the typed subset was used in association tests. CMV serostatus was the only immune exposure information available for the cohort. When HLA alleles, especially DR and DQ, strongly co-occurred, attributing TCR associations to individual alleles was difficult. It was suggested by the authors that the approach could potentially be generalized to other disease states and immunological phenotypes. Specific HLA alleles were associated with 15,000 to 20,000 TCR beta sequences at a false discovery rate of 0.05 in a later analysis. An association between a missense DCLRE1C variant and V-gene and J-gene trimming of TCR beta chains was found in a later genetic analysis and replicated in an independent cohort. The 87-base-pair reads could not distinguish some IMGT-functional V segments, including TRBV6-2 and TRBV6-3, so those segments were excluded. According to a later analysis, TCR association rates differed among HLA loci, with DRB1 alleles showing the most associated TCRs and HLA-C alleles showing the fewest. According to a later analysis, parvovirus B19, influenza, CMV and Epstein-Barr virus appeared linked to several top co-occurrence clusters. A later genetic analysis reported fewer N-insertions in productive TCRs among donors in an Asian-associated ancestry cluster than the roughly 650-donor mean. Most TCR sequences were seen in very few donors, while some public TCRs were found in many individuals. The study gave a list of some 150 TCR beta chains associated with cytomegalovirus. In vitro tests confirmed that a few of the cytomegalovirus-associated TCR beta chains recognize cytomegalovirus antigens. A group of highly shared sequence variants was considered likely to be a technical artifact of the sequencing pipeline.

The cohort was made up of 500 to 800 healthy bone marrow donors. All cohort members were sampled while nominally healthy, although unrecorded immune exposures were likely present. The donor was CMV seropositive and belonged to the group of over 250 seropositive cohort members. Every donor gave a peripheral blood sample, and the peripheral blood mononuclear cells from that sample were used for TCR beta sequencing. The Qiagen DNeasy Blood Extraction Kit was used to extract genomic DNA from the blood cell samples. For CDR1 and CDR2, the germline V gene lists SGDLS and YYNGEE. V lost 3 bases and J lost 5 bases; the stretch between them is 15 bases long. From the cysteine up to the phenylalanine, the CDR3 has a length of 15 residues. Left in the record is the CDR3 DNA by itself, 45 bases read in frame from the first base. Regarding this clone: There is no known antigen for this receptor. No base qualities exist here, and no much larger clone lies one base off it.

Library generation was performed with the immunoSEQ multiplex PCR assay. A mixture of 60 forward primers for TCR Vbeta segments and 13 reverse primers for TCR Jbeta segments was used in the multiplex PCR. A multiplex PCR assay on genomic DNA amplified the CDR3 region of rearranged TCR beta genes. Amplified TCR beta libraries were sequenced as 87-base-pair reads on the Illumina HiSeq System. From the authors' description of their analysis: A later analysis counted approximately 74 million unique TCR beta chains across the 690 or so repertoires, and some 11 million of these chains were shared by at least two donors. Raw reads were error-corrected and collapsed into unique sequences by a nearest-neighbor algorithm in which closely related sequences were merged to remove PCR and sequencing errors. V, D and J gene segments were assigned by aligning CDR3 sequences to IMGT reference sequences. Each retained sequence needed at least a six-nucleotide match to both a V gene segment and a J gene segment. Rearrangements were called productive when the CDR3 lacked stop codons and stayed in frame with V and J; all others were non-productive. Following IMGT convention, CDR3 was defined as the stretch from the second conserved V-encoded cysteine up to the conserved J-encoded phenylalanine. In an earlier analysis of approximately 500 of the donors, sequences lacking an unambiguous match to a single V gene segment were excluded. In an earlier analysis of some 590 of the donors, V segments were called functional above 56.7% productive rearrangements and were called segregating when the between-donor standard deviation exceeded 5%. To diagnose cytomegalovirus status from the catalog of TCR beta chain sequences, a statistical classification framework was built. In a later analysis, V and J genes were assigned by comparing TCR nucleotide sequences against IMGT/GENE-DB human TR gene sequences. A later analysis assigned CDR3 sequences and most-parsimonious VDJ recombination scenarios with the TCRdist pipeline. In a later analysis, every TCR beta chain was defined by the combination of its CDR3 amino acid sequence and its V-gene family, and reads without a unique V-gene family were dropped. In a later analysis, 500 to 650 highly shared, low-generation-probability nucleotide sequences were removed to address suspected cross-contamination and a sequencing artifact. In a later analysis, a clonal expansion index was calculated for each public chain from normalized within-repertoire ranks of inferred template counts. Generation probabilities in a later analysis came from a VDJ recombination model fitted to out-of-frame rearrangements, and those results were checked against IGoR. In a later analysis, TCR-TCR, TCR-HLA and TCR-CMV co-occurrence was scored with hypergeometric tests, and a repertoire-size bias correction was applied to TCR pairs. In a later analysis, false discovery rates were estimated by permuting HLA or CMV assignments 20 times. A later analysis grouped co-occurring TCRs with DBSCAN, adding TCRdist sequence similarity when clustering within HLA-allele-positive subsets. Repertoires with fewer than 30,000 or more than 120,000 public chains, plus five repertoires with anomalous nucleotide sharing, were excluded from co-occurrence clustering. TCRdb stores this immuneACCESS table with in-frame sequences only. Part of the clones is absent; in the studies checked, under half of the shortfall reflects unresolved V genes, and no reason is known for the rest. V, J and clone size derive from that table, while D and trimming were established from the DNA sequence. Here the sample has 75,000 to 90,000 clones; almost 80% occur a single time. The ten largest clones capture about 22% of the sample.

The V and J genes are TRBV9 and TRBJ1-5; matching of 5 bases hints at TRBD1 as the D gene. The TCR originated in a woman aged 40-49 years in good health and CMV-seropositive. The sample comprised PBMCs. The nucleotide sequence is TGTGCCAGCAGCGACCGGGACTATGTCGATCAGCCCCAGCATTTT. It specifies CASSDRDYVDQPQHF.